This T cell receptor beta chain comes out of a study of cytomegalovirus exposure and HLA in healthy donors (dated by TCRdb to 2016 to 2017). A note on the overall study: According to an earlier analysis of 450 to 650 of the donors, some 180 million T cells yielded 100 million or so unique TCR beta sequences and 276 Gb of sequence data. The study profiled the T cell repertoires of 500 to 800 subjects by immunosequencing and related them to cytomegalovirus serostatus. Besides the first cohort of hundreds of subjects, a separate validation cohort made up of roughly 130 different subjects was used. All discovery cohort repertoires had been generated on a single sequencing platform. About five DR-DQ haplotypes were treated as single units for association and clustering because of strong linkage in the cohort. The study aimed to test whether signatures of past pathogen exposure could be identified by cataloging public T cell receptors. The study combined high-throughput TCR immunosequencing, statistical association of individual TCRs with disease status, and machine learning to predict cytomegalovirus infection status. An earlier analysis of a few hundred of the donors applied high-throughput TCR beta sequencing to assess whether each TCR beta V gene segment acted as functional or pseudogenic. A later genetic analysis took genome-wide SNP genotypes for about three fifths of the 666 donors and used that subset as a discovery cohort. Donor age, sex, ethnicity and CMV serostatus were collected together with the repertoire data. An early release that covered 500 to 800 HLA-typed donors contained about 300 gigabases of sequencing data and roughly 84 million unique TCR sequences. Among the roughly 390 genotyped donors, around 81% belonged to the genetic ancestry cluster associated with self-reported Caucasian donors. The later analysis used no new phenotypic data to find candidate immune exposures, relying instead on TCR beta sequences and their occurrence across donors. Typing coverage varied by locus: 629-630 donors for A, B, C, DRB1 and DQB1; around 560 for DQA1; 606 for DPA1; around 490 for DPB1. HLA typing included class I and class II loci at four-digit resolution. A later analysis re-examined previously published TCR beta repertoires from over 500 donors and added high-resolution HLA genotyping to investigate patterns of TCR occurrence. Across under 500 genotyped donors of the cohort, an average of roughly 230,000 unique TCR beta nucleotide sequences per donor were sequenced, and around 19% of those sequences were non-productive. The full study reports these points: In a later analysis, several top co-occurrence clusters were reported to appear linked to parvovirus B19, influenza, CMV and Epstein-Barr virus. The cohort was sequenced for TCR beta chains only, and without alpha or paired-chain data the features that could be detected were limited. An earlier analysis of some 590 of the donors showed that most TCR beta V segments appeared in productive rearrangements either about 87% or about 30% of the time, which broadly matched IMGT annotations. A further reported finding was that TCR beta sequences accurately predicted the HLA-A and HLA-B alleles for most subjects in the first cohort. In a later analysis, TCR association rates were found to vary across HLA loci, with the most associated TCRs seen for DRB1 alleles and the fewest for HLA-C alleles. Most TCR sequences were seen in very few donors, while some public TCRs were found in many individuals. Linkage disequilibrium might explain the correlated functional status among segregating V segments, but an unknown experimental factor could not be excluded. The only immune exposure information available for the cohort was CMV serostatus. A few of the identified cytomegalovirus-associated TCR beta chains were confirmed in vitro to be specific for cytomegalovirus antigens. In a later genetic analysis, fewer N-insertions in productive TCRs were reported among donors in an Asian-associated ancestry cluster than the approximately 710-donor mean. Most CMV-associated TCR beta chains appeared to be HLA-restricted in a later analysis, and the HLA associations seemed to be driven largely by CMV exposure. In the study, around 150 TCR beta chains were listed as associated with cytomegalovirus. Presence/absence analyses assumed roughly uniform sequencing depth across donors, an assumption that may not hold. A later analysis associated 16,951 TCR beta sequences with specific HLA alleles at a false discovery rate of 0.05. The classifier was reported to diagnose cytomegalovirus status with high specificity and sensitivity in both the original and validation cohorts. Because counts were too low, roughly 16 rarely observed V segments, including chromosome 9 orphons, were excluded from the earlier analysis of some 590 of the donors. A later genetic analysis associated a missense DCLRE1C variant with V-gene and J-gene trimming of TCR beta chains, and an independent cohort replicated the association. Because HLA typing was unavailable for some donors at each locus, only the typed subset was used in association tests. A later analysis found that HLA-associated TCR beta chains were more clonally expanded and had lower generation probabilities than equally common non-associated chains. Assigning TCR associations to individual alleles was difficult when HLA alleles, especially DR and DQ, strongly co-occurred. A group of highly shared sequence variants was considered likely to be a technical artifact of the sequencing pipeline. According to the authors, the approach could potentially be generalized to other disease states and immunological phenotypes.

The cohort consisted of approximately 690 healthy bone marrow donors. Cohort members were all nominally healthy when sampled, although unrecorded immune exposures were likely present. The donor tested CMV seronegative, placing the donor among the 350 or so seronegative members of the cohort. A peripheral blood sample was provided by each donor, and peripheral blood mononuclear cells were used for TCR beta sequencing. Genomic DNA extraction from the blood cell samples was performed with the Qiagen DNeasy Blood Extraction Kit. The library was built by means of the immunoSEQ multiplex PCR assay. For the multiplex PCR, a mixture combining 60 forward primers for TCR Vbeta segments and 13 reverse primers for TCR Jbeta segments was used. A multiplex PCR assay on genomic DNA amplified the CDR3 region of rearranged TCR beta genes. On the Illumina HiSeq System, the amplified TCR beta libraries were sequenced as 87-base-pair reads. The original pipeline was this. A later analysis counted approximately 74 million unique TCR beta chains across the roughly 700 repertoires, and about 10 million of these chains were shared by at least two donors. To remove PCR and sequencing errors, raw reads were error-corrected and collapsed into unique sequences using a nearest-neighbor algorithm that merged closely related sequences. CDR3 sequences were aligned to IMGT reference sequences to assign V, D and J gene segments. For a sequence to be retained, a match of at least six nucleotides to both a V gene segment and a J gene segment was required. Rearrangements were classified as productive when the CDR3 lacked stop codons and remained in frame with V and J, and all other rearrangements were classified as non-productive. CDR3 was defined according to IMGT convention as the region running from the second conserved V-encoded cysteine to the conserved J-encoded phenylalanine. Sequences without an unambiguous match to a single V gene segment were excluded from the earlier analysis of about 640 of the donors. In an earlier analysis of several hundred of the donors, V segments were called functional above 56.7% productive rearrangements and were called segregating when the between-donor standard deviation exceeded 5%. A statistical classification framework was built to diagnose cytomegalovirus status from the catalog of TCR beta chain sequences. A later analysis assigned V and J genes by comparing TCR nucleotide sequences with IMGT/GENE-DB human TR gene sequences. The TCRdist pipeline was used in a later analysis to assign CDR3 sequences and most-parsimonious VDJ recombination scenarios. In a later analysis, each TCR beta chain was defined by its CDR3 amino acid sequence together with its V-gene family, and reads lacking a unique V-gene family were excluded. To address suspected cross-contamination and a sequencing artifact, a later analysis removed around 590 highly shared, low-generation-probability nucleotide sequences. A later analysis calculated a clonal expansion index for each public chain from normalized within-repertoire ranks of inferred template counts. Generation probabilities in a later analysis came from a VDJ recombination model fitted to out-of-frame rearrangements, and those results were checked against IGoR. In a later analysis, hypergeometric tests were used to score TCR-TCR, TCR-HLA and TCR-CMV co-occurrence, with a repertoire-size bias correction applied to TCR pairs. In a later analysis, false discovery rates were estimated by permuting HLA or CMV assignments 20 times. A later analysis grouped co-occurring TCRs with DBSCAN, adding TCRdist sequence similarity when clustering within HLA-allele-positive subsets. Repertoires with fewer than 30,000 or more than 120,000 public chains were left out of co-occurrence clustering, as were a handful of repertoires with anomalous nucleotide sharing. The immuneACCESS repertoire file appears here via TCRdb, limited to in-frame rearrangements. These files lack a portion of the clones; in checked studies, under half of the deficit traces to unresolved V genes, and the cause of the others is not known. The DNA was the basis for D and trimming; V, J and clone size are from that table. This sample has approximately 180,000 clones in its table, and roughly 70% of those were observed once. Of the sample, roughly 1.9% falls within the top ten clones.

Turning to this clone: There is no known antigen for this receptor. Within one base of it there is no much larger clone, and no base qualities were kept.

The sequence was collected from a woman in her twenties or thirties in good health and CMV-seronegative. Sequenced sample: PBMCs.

DNA sequence: TGTGCCAGCAGGTTTGGGGCAGGGACTGAAGCTTTCTTT. The resulting protein is CASRFGAGTEAFF. This chain is built from TRBV5-6 and TRBJ1-1; TRBD1 might be the D gene, on 5 matching bases. The CDR3 spans 13 residues, from the cysteine through the phenylalanine. The only DNA kept is the CDR3, 39 bases in frame from the first base. V lost 5 bases and J lost 5 bases; the stretch between them is 13 bases long. CDR1 SGHDT and CDR2 YYEEEE are derived from the germline V gene. When the CDR3 is completed using the reference TRBV5-6 and TRBJ1-1 genes on either side, the full variable domain is DAGVTQSPTHLIKTRGQQVTLRCSPKSGHDTVSWYQQALGQGPQFIFQYYEEEERQRGNFPDRFSGHQFPNYSSELNVNALLLGDSALYLCASRFGAGTEAFFGQGTRLTVV.